These T cell receptor beta chains were read from a single sample in a study of blood T cell repertoires in COVID-19. TCRdb keeps only in-frame clones here, not all; method: immunoSEQ multiplex PCR. Of 140,000 to 150,000 clones detected, 75% to 85% appear once; the ten largest clones hold approximately 5%. Sequencing used peripheral blood. The receptor set was obtained from a woman in her forties or fifties with acute or convalescent COVID-19. The CDR3 runs from the conserved cysteine through the conserved F or W. Each record gives: V gene, D gene, J gene, clone size, CDR3 protein, CDR3 DNA. The D gene is left open where the match is weak. Size values are once, few and many counts, or a class for expanded clones, and some rows have none.

TRBV5-1	NA	TRBJ2-4	NA	CASSRPEGAKNIQYF	TGCGCCAGCAGCAGACCGGAGGGGGCCAAAAACATTCAGTACTTC
TRBV6-1	TRBD1	TRBJ1-1	NA	CASSELQGAAEAFF	TGTGCCAGCAGTGAGTTACAGGGGGCCGCTGAAGCTTTCTTT
TRBV27	TRBD2	TRBJ2-7	NA	CASSSMLAGLREQYF	TGTGCCAGCAGTTCGATGCTAGCGGGGTTGAGGGAGCAGTACTTC
TRBV28	NA	TRBJ1-1	once	CASSFETEAFF	TGTGCCAGCAGTTTTGAGACTGAAGCTTTCTTT
TRBV7-9	NA	TRBJ2-1	many	CASSLARDNEQFF	TGTGCCAGCAGCTTAGCGAGGGACAATGAGCAGTTCTTC
TRBV13	TRBD2	TRBJ2-3	NA	CASSSYTPHSAGGPGDTQYF	TGTGCCAGCAGCTCTTATACCCCCCATTCAGCGGGGGGGCCAGGGGATACGCAGTATTTT
TRBV5-5	NA	TRBJ1-2	NA	CASSLIGQGGGYTF	TGTGCCAGCAGCTTGATTGGGCAGGGAGGTGGCTACACCTTC
TRBV2	TRBD1	TRBJ2-3	NA	CASRTPDRVADTQYF	TGTGCCAGCAGAACCCCGGACAGGGTGGCAGATACGCAGTATTTT
TRBV5-1	NA	TRBJ1-1	once	CASSSKTDFSEAFF	TGCGCCAGCAGCTCCAAAACGGACTTCTCTGAAGCTTTCTTT
TRBV7-9	NA	TRBJ1-3	NA	CASIKRDTSSGNTIYF	TGTGCCAGCATAAAAAGAGACACGAGCTCTGGAAACACCATATATTTT
TRBV9	TRBD1	TRBJ1-2	NA	CASSVEGQGGWGYTF	TGTGCCAGCAGCGTGGAAGGACAGGGAGGATGGGGCTACACCTTC
TRBV7-8	NA	TRBJ1-5	NA	CASNRGRQDQPQHF	TGTGCCAGCAACCGAGGACGGCAGGATCAGCCCCAGCATTTT
TRBV5-6	NA	TRBJ1-1	NA	CASSFGGKGTEAFF	TGTGCCAGCAGCTTCGGGGGGAAGGGGACTGAAGCTTTCTTT
TRBV4-2	NA	TRBJ1-5	NA	CASSQDSALTGRNQPQHF	TGTGCCAGCAGCCAAGATTCCGCCTTGACAGGCCGGAATCAGCCCCAGCATTTT
TRBV7-3	NA	TRBJ2-3	NA	CASSRGNGRTDTQYF	TGTGCCAGCAGCCGGGGGAACGGACGCACAGATACGCAGTATTTT
TRBV25-1	TRBD1	TRBJ1-2	NA	CASRDTGQGIYGYTF	TGTGCCAGCAGGGATACGGGACAGGGTATCTATGGCTACACCTTC
TRBV6-2/TRBV6-3	TRBD2	TRBJ2-1	NA	CASSYSGGWTYNEQFF	TGTGCCAGCAGTTATAGCGGGGGGTGGACCTACAATGAGCAGTTCTTC
TRBV7-2	NA	TRBJ2-5	NA	CASSFGGETQYF	TGTGCCAGCAGCTTCGGGGGAGAGACCCAGTACTTC
TRBV2	NA	TRBJ2-2	NA	CASSDLTRELFF	TGTGCCAGCAGTGATCTAACCCGGGAGCTGTTTTTT
TRBV3-1/TRBV3-2	NA	TRBJ2-5	NA	CASSRTLAIQETQYF	TGTGCCAGCAGCCGTACCCTAGCGATCCAAGAGACCCAGTACTTC
TRBV9	NA	TRBJ1-1	NA	CASSVVVRGGTEAFF	TGTGCCAGCAGCGTAGTAGTCCGGGGGGGGACTGAAGCTTTCTTT
TRBV28	TRBD1	TRBJ1-4	few	CASSSTGALQEKLFF	TGTGCCAGCAGCAGTACAGGGGCGCTCCAGGAAAAACTGTTTTTT
TRBV27	NA	TRBJ1-5	NA	CASRLGGAQQPQHF	TGTGCCAGCAGACTTGGGGGGGCACAACAGCCCCAGCATTTT
TRBV7-9	TRBD1	TRBJ1-2	NA	CASSFEGQIPGYTF	TGTGCCAGCAGCTTCGAGGGACAGATCCCTGGCTACACCTTC
TRBV3-1/TRBV3-2	NA	TRBJ1-1	NA	CASSQTNWARGPRPTEAFF	TGTGCCAGCAGCCAAACCAATTGGGCTCGTGGCCCCCGACCCACTGAAGCTTTCTTT
TRBV7-3	NA	TRBJ2-7	NA	CASSFNEQYF	TGTGCCAGCAGCTTCAACGAGCAGTACTTC
TRBV6-2/TRBV6-3	TRBD1	TRBJ2-1	NA	CASSYGDTGVYNEQFF	TGTGCCAGCAGTTACGGGGATACAGGGGTCTACAATGAGCAGTTCTTC
TRBV18	NA	TRBJ2-3	NA	CASSSRTDTQYF	TGTGCCAGCTCATCGAGGACAGATACGCAGTATTTT
TRBV24-1	NA	TRBJ1-4	NA	CATLAGRGIGNEKLFF	TGTGCCACCTTGGCGGGTAGGGGGATCGGTAATGAAAAACTGTTTTTT
TRBV5-8	NA	TRBJ1-4	once	CASSLSLSAGGREKLFF	TGTGCCAGCAGCTTGTCTCTATCGGCCGGCGGAAGGGAAAAACTGTTTTTT
TRBV28	NA	TRBJ2-7	NA	CASIGARRDEQYF	TGTGCCAGCATAGGGGCTAGAAGGGACGAGCAGTACTTC
TRBV4-2	NA	TRBJ1-6	NA	CASSQGGSWNSPLHF	TGTGCCAGCAGCCAGGGGGGGTCGTGGAATTCACCCCTCCACTTT
TRBV27	TRBD1	TRBJ1-1	few	CASSPLTGLAEAFF	TGTGCCAGCAGTCCGCTGACAGGGCTTGCTGAAGCTTTCTTT
TRBV5-4	TRBD1	TRBJ1-2	once	CASSSGQGGNYGYTF	TGTGCCAGCAGCTCGGGACAGGGAGGGAACTATGGCTACACCTTC
TRBV21-1	NA	TRBJ1-2	NA	CASSNGLGDRYGYTF	TGTGCCAGCAGCAATGGTTTAGGGGATAGGTACGGCTACACCTTC
TRBV11-2	TRBD2	TRBJ2-5	NA	CASSPYGGDETQYF	TGTGCCAGCAGCCCTTATGGGGGGGATGAGACCCAGTACTTC
TRBV6-2/TRBV6-3	NA	TRBJ1-2	few	CASSTTNYGYTF	TGTGCCAGCAGTACAACTAACTATGGCTACACCTTC
TRBV6-1	NA	TRBJ2-1	NA	CASSQAGWVENEQFF	TGTGCCAGCAGTCAAGCGGGCTGGGTCGAAAATGAGCAGTTCTTC
TRBV5-5	TRBD1	TRBJ2-7	NA	CASSLMGQGGEQYF	TGTGCCAGCAGCTTGATGGGACAGGGTGGTGAGCAGTACTTC
TRBV4-3	TRBD2	TRBJ2-2	NA	CASSHNPPGLVSTGELFF	TGCGCCAGCAGCCACAACCCCCCGGGACTAGTGAGCACCGGGGAGCTGTTTTTT
TRBV6-1	NA	TRBJ1-4	NA	CASSGGTVQAGEKLFF	TGTGCCAGCAGTGGCGGGACGGTACAGGCGGGGGAAAAACTGTTTTTT
TRBV9	TRBD1	TRBJ2-2	NA	CASSAPGQTNTGELFF	TGTGCCAGCAGCGCACCGGGACAGACGAACACCGGGGAGCTGTTTTTT
TRBV6-2/TRBV6-3	NA	TRBJ1-2	NA	CASSATGSPLYGYTF	TGTGCCAGCAGCGCAACAGGATCACCCCTCTATGGCTACACCTTC
TRBV6-5	NA	TRBJ1-1	NA	CASWTRDRNTEAFF	TGTGCCAGCTGGACCAGGGATAGGAACACTGAAGCTTTCTTT
TRBV27	TRBD1	TRBJ1-6	NA	CASSSTGVGGSPLHF	TGTGCCAGCAGTTCGACAGGGGTCGGCGGTTCACCCCTCCACTTT
TRBV7-2	NA	TRBJ1-5	once	CASSLDRVSNQPQHF	TGTGCCAGCAGCTTAGATCGGGTTAGCAATCAGCCCCAGCATTTT
TRBV30	NA	TRBJ1-2	few	CAYAAGVGYGYTF	TGTGCCTACGCGGCCGGTGTTGGCTATGGCTACACCTTC
TRBV5-1	TRBD2	TRBJ2-3	once	CASSLMGAGASTDTQYF	TGCGCCAGCAGCCTTATGGGAGCGGGGGCCAGCACAGATACGCAGTATTTT
TRBV6-5	NA	TRBJ1-2	many	CASTQDYGYTF	TGTGCCAGCACACAGGACTATGGCTACACCTTC
TRBV5-1	TRBD1	TRBJ1-6	NA	CASSQGQINSPLHF	TGCGCCAGCAGCCAGGGACAGATTAATTCACCCCTCCACTTT
TRBV7-9	TRBD1	TRBJ1-6	NA	CASSWFPRQGNSPLHF	TGTGCCAGCAGCTGGTTTCCTCGACAGGGAAATTCACCCCTCCACTTT
TRBV5-1	NA	TRBJ2-1	NA	CASSETGGEVNEQFF	TGCGCCAGCAGCGAAACAGGCGGGGAGGTAAATGAGCAGTTCTTC
TRBV2	NA	TRBJ1-6	NA	CASGPGKSEFNSPLHF	TGTGCCAGCGGGCCGGGGAAGTCAGAGTTTAATTCACCCCTCCACTTT
TRBV6-6	NA	TRBJ1-5	NA	CASSRTGNQPQHF	TGTGCCAGCAGTCGCACAGGGAATCAGCCCCAGCATTTT
TRBV7-9	NA	TRBJ1-1	NA	CANNRVRNTEAFF	TGTGCCAACAACAGGGTGAGGAACACTGAAGCTTTCTTT
TRBV7-9	TRBD1	TRBJ1-2	NA	CASSLARGPGYGYTF	TGTGCCAGCAGCTTAGCGAGGGGGCCGGGCTATGGCTACACCTTC
TRBV10-3	TRBD1	TRBJ1-2	NA	CAIGSAGGADGYTF	TGTGCCATCGGAAGTGCAGGGGGCGCGGATGGCTACACCTTC
TRBV7-3	NA	TRBJ1-5	NA	CASSPHRNQPQHF	TGTGCCAGCAGCCCCCACCGGAATCAGCCCCAGCATTTT
TRBV25-1	NA	TRBJ1-1	NA	CAINSGATEAFF	TGTGCCATCAATTCAGGGGCCACTGAAGCTTTCTTT
TRBV12-5	NA	TRBJ2-1	NA	CASAWVSADNEQFF	TGTGCTAGTGCCTGGGTTAGCGCTGACAATGAGCAGTTCTTC